What follows describes a single T cell receptor (beta chain). Its antigen is not identified. It was RNA transcripts that yielded the amplified TCR beta CDR3 regions. The TCR CDR3 was amplified in a first-round RT-PCR using the HTBI primer set. TCRdb processed the multiplex PCR reads anew with MiXCR; each CDR3 protein has one entry. The data contain more than 500,000 distinct CDR3 sequences, under 20% of them singletons. The sample comes from a study of T cells in Graves' hyperthyroidism and ophthalmopathy. The CDR3 contains 17 residues. Germline-derived CDR1 and CDR2 are MNHNS and SASEGT. Trimming took off 1 base at V and 2 bases at J, with 18 bases between the two ends. Diagnosis rested on symptoms, serum thyroxine and TRAb, thyroid ultrasound, and orbital computed tomography. Notes on the study in general: The blood repertoire included most of the expanded thyroid clonotypes above 0.001.

Sequencing was carried out using blood. The chain employs TRBV6-1 and TRBJ2-7; D may correspond to TRBD1 or TRBD2 (5 bases each). The receptor's source is a woman aged 30 to 39 with Graves' hyperthyroidism. CDR3 DNA sequence: TGTGCCAGCAGTGAAGGACTGACTGCGCAGGGAGCCTACGAGCAGTACTTC. Translation: CASSEGLTAQGAYEQYF.